The next 27 T cell receptor beta chains were all read from a single sample in a study of shared clonotypes between healthy human individuals. Terminally differentiated effector memory CD45RA+ cells were left out of the naive CD8 fraction, which was CD45RO-negative and positively selected for CCR7. Produced via immunoSEQ multiplex PCR; TCRdb's table is partial and in-frame only. The repertoire has about 550,000 clones, just under 97% of them found once; the top ten carry approximately 0.1%. Sequences were obtained from naive CD8+ T cells sorted from blood. The receptors come from a woman in her thirties in good health.

This clone was observed a single time. This chain uses TRBV13 with TRBJ1-3; D gene unclear. In germline, CDR1 is PRHDT, CDR2 FYEKMQ (reference sequence). Trimming left V 2 bases short and J 0 bases short, with 5 bases between. This CDR3 spans 14 amino acids. CDR3 sequence: CASSLPGSGNTIYF. In nucleotides, the CDR3 is TGTGCCAGCAGCTTACCCGGCTCTGGAAACACCATATATTTT.

This clone was picked up one time. V usage is TRBV6-1 and J usage is TRBJ2-7; TRBD1 matches 7 bases. The J segment lost 1 base and the V segment lost 10 bases, leaving 4 bases of the junction unmatched. This CDR3 region has 12 residues. Germline lookup yields CDR1 MNHNS and CDR2 SASEGT. CDR3 sequence reads: CAKKGQSYEQYF. Written as DNA, the CDR3 is TGTGCCAAGAAGGGACAGTCCTACGAGCAGTACTTC.

V is TRBV5-6 and J is TRBJ2-3, with TRBD1 identical over 7 bases. The CDR3 runs 15 residues. Trimming cost V 3 bases and J 4 bases; bases outside gene matches: 8. In germline, CDR1 is SGHDT, CDR2 YYEEEE. This CDR3 reads CASSSRQGVPDTQYF. CDR3 nucleotide sequence: TGTGCCAGCAGCTCACGACAGGGAGTCCCAGATACGCAGTATTTT.

This clone occurred once. The V gene is TRBV7-8, the J gene TRBJ1-1; D remains ambiguous. The CDR3 covers 13 residues. Trimming removed 5 bases at V and 3 bases at J, with 10 bases between. Germline CDR1 SGHVS, CDR2 FQNEAQ. The CDR3 here is CASSPREDTEAFF. CDR3 in DNA: TGTGCCAGCAGCCCCCGGGAGGACACTGAAGCTTTCTTT.

This chain joins TRBV12-2 and TRBJ1-1; the table's D gene call, TRBD1, was not cross checked with the DNA. TRBV12-2 is reported as a pseudogene. The CDR3 is 12 amino acids. The CDR3 loop reads CASRLGQGAAFF. The CDR3 DNA is TGTGCAAGTCGCTTAGGACAGGGAGCCGCTTTCTTT.

The chain has TRBV19 and TRBJ2-7; TRBD1 agrees at 7 bases. With V trimmed by 7 bases and J by 2 bases, 11 bases remained unmatched. Germline V gene sequence: CDR1 LNHDA, CDR2 SQIVND (reference sequence). CDR3 length: 15 residues. The CDR3 coding sequence is TGTGCCAGTACCACCAACGGGACAGATCCCTACGAGCAGTACTTC. It yields the protein CASTTNGTDPYEQYF.

The V and J genes are TRBV27 and TRBJ2-3, with TRBD2 matching 7 bases. The CDR3 spans 12 residues. The germline CDR1 and CDR2 sequences are MNHEY and SMNVEV (reference sequence). J was trimmed by 6 bases and V by 3 bases; bases with no gene match: 0. Written as DNA, the CDR3 is TGTGCCAGCAGTTTGGGGGGGGATACGCAGTATTTT. Translation: CASSLGGDTQYF.

This chain connects TRBV29-1 to TRBJ2-7; 7 nucleotides match TRBD1. With V trimmed by 6 bases and J by 2 bases, 4 bases remained unmatched. This CDR3 has 12 amino acids. The germline gives CDR1 SQVTM, CDR2 ANQGSEA. This CDR3 reads CSVGQDPYEQYF. The CDR3 region has the DNA TGCAGCGTCGGACAGGACCCCTACGAGCAGTACTTC.

The rearrangement uses TRBV11-2 and TRBJ2-1; tentatively, D is TRBD2 (5 bases). Germline CDR1 SGHAT, CDR2 FQNNGV. The CDR3 is 15 residues long. V was clipped by 0 bases and J by 9 bases, with 15 bases between them. The CDR3 nucleotides are TGTGCCAGCAGCTTAGAGCGCTGGCTAGCAGCTGAGCAGTTCTTC. Its protein is CASSLERWLAAEQFF.

The chain carries TRBV10-1 and TRBJ2-1; 12 nucleotides align to TRBD2. Trimming took 4 bases from V and 9 from J; bases not matched to a gene: 4. CDR3 length: 14 residues. Looked up from germline, CDR1 is WNHNN and CDR2 is SYGVQD (reference sequence). In DNA form, the CDR3 reads TGCGCCAGCAGTGCTAGCGGGAGGGCAAGTGAGCAGTTCTTC. This encodes CASSASGRASEQFF.

V gene TRBV5-4 combines with J gene TRBJ2-3; TRBD2 aligns across 9 bases. The V gene end was trimmed by 0 bases and the J gene end by 1 base; junction bases not matched to a gene: 9. Germline V lookup: CDR1 SGHNT, CDR2 YYREEE (reference sequence). The CDR3 extends over 18 amino acids. For the CDR3, the DNA is TGTGCCAGCAGCTTGGATACTAGCGGGCTGTTGGGCACAGATACGCAGTATTTT. Residues: CASSLDTSGLLGTDTQYF.

The CDR3 protein is CASSFHGVRNTEAFF. The CDR3 DNA reads as TGTGCCAGCAGTTTTCATGGGGTGAGGAACACTGAAGCTTTCTTT. The rearrangement links TRBV28 to TRBJ1-1; no definite D call. The CDR3 runs to 15 residues. V lost 3 bases and J lost 1, with 12 bases in between. Germline loops: CDR1 MDHEN, CDR2 SYDVKM.

The rearrangement uses TRBV7-9 and TRBJ2-5; D is perhaps TRBD2 (6 bases). Trimming cost V 2 bases and J 8 bases, with 18 bases left between them. The CDR3 runs 15 residues. From germline, CDR1 is SEHNR and CDR2 FQNEAQ (reference sequence). CDR3 sequence reads: CASSLRRERVDTQYF. The CDR3 DNA sequence: TGTGCCAGCAGCTTACGGAGGGAGAGGGTAGATACCCAGTACTTC.

The chain is built from TRBV29-1 and TRBJ2-3; D unclear. The V and J ends lost 4 bases and 2 bases respectively, with 13 bases between them. Germline V gene data show CDR1 as SQVTM and CDR2 as ANQGSEA. The CDR3 runs to 14 residues. DNA for the CDR3: TGCAGCGTTGGAGATCCGTTAAACACAGATACGCAGTATTTT. It encodes CSVGDPLNTDTQYF.

Notes on this clone: Within the sample, other DNA sequences also encode this same CDR3. CDR3 DNA: TGTGCCAGCAGCTTAACGGGACAGGGTCGGGAGCAGTACTTC. Residues: CASSLTGQGREQYF. The chain carries TRBV7-9 and TRBJ2-7; 9 nucleotides match TRBD1. J lost 7 bases, V lost 2 bases, and 6 bases had no gene match. The germline CDR1 and CDR2 sequences are SEHNR and FQNEAQ (reference sequence). The CDR3 runs 14 residues.

The chain carries TRBV28 and TRBJ2-7; 8 nucleotides match TRBD1. CDR1 is MDHEN, CDR2 SYDVKM, per germline. V lost 1 base, J lost 5 bases, and 4 bases stayed unmatched. The CDR3 is 14 amino acids. In DNA, the CDR3 is TGTGCCAGCAGTTTATCCCAGGGGGCCGACGAGCAGTACTTC. Encoded protein: CASSLSQGADEQYF.

The chain combines TRBV4-1 with TRBJ2-1; D unclear. V was trimmed by 0 bases and J by 7 bases, leaving 7 bases between them. Germline lookup yields CDR1 MGHRA and CDR2 YSYEKL. This CDR3 region has 13 residues. CDR3 residues: CASSQDWSNEQFF. CDR3 nucleotide sequence: TGCGCCAGCAGCCAAGATTGGTCTAATGAGCAGTTCTTC.

This chain uses TRBV6-5 with TRBJ2-5; 9 bases agree with TRBD1. Germline CDR1 and CDR2: MNHEY and SVGAGI. V was pared by 0 bases and J by 3 bases, with 2 bases of the junction left unmatched. This CDR3 spans 15 amino acids. The CDR3: CASSYSGQGKETQYF. The CDR3 DNA follows: TGTGCCAGCAGTTACTCGGGACAGGGCAAAGAGACCCAGTACTTC.

This CDR3 reads CASSEGGIAKNIQYF. The CDR3 DNA sequence: TGTGCCAGCAGTGAGGGGGGAATAGCCAAAAACATTCAGTACTTC. V is TRBV9 and J is TRBJ2-4; either TRBD1 or TRBD2 may supply D (6 bases each). In germline, CDR1 is SGDLS, CDR2 YYNGEE. Trimming stripped 5 bases from V and 0 bases from J, with 12 bases between. The CDR3 has 15 residues.

J is TRBJ2-2 and V is TRBV11-2; tentative D call: TRBD2 (6 bases). Per germline, CDR1 SGHAT and CDR2 FQNNGV. The length of the CDR3 is 16 residues. V was clipped by 2 bases and J by 5 bases, with 15 bases between them. The CDR3 region has the DNA TGTGCCAGCAGCTTATCGGTAGCGGACCCTACCGGGGAGCTGTTTTTT. Its translation is CASSLSVADPTGELFF.

The rearrangement uses TRBV10-1 and TRBJ2-7; TRBD1 matches at 8 bases. J gave up 6 bases and V 0 bases, and 7 bases lay outside the gene matches. Germline CDR1 is WNHNN and CDR2 is SYGVQD (reference sequence). This CDR3 spans 15 amino acids. CDR3 protein: CASSESRTGWREQYF. DNA for the CDR3: TGCGCCAGCAGTGAGTCCCGGACAGGGTGGCGCGAGCAGTACTTC.

V gene TRBV4-1 combines with J gene TRBJ2-5, with 7 bases matching TRBD2. The tail of the sequence fits TRBJ2-7 better, so the J call may be wrong. The CDR3 runs to 17 residues. The germline CDR1 and CDR2 sequences are MGHRA and YSYEKL. The CDR3 region has the DNA TGCGCCAGCAGCCAAGCCAGGCTCGGGAGGACCTCCTACGAGCAGTACTTC. Translated: CASSQARLGRTSYEQYF.

The chain carries TRBV7-9 and TRBJ1-1, with 7 bases aligning to TRBD1. The CDR3 has 11 residues. Germline V gene data show CDR1 as SEHNR and CDR2 as FQNEAQ (reference sequence). The junction had 3 bases not matched to a gene; V was cut back by 6 bases and J by 8 bases. The DNA of the CDR3 is TGTGCCAGCAGAACGGACAGGGAAGCTTTCTTT. It is translated as CASRTDREAFF.

This chain links TRBV15 with TRBJ1-4; 7 bases fit TRBD1. V lost 5 bases to trimming and J lost 4 bases; unmatched junction nucleotides: 7. The CDR3 covers 15 residues. CDR1 is LNHNV and CDR2 is YYDKDF in the germline V gene (reference sequence). CDR3 in DNA: TGTGCCACCAGCCCTCGGGACAGTAGTAATGAAAAACTGTTTTTT. Its protein product is CATSPRDSSNEKLFF.

The rearrangement joins TRBV4-2 to TRBJ2-7; D call uncertain. In germline, CDR1 is LGHNA, CDR2 YNFKEQ. This CDR3 is built from 12 residues. V lost 1 base, J lost 5 bases, and 6 bases lay in between. CDR3 region: CASSQVKDEQYF. DNA for the CDR3: TGTGCCAGCAGCCAAGTAAAGGACGAGCAGTACTTC.

This chain uses TRBV27 with TRBJ1-2; D ambiguous. V lost 4 bases, J lost 2 bases, and 8 bases lay in between. This CDR3 has 13 residues. CDR1 and CDR2 from the germline V gene are MNHEY and SMNVEV (reference sequence). This CDR3 reads CASSYGKNYGYTF. The CDR3 DNA follows: TGTGCCAGCAGTTACGGCAAGAACTATGGCTACACCTTC.

The rearrangement links TRBV5-1 to TRBJ2-1, with 9 bases matching TRBD2. The CDR3 consists of 14 residues. The germline gives CDR1 SGHRS, CDR2 YFSETQ. V shed 7 bases, J shed 9 bases, and the junction held 11 bases outside the gene matches. Written as DNA, the CDR3 is TGCGCCAGCCGACCTAGCGGGGAAGGCGTTGAGCAGTTCTTC. Translated: CASRPSGEGVEQFF.